The clone carrying this T cell receptor beta chain has only a few counts. V was pared by 5 bases and J by 0 bases, with 9 bases between. Germline-derived CDR1 and CDR2 are SGHTA and FQGNSA. The CDR3 sequence is 14 residues long. The source of the sample is a study of cytomegalovirus exposure and HLA in healthy donors. PCR involved 60 Vbeta and 13 Jbeta primers. Only in-frame clones appear in the TCRdb table, and some are missing; sequencing was by immunoSEQ multiplex PCR. In the table there are around 140,000 clones, approximately 10% of which are singletons. J is TRBJ2-3 and V is TRBV7-2; D possibly corresponds to TRBD2 (5 bases). This clonotype was obtained from a woman between 35 and 50 years old in good health and CMV-seropositive. The material sequenced was PBMCs. CDR3: CASSPDSSTDTQYF. The CDR3 nucleotides are TGTGCCAGCAGCCCGGACTCCAGCACAGATACGCAGTATTTT.